This TCR beta chain is from a study of vaccination and CD4 T cells after COVID-19. Looking at the study overall: Two-dose vaccination with either BNT162b2 or mRNA-1273 was given to participants. General study points: It was found that, in convalescent patients, 304 of 307 vaccine-specific clones were spike mono-reactive.

Unmatched junction bases numbered 9, after V lost 6 bases and J lost 3 bases. Per germline, CDR1 LNHDA and CDR2 SQIVND (reference sequence). This CDR3 contains 15 residues. Cultured CD4+ T cell DNA underwent sequencing with the Oncomine TCR Beta short-read assay. Using its own MiXCR run on the PCR reads, TCRdb lists one record per CDR3 protein. The repertoire includes under 9,000 distinct CDR3 sequences, 51% of them detected once, and under 40% sits in the top ten. This clonotype showed up just a few times. Its antigen is still unknown. Treatment noted: approximately 10-day PBMC culture with coronavirus spike peptide pools or control peptides (ViraFEST assay). First, ViraFEST expanded antigen-specific T cells with peptide pools, and next it sequenced the TCRs. Following a culture period (approximately 10 days), negative selection was used to isolate CD4+ T cells.

The sequence derives from a human donor who had recovered from COVID-19. The chain employs TRBV19 and TRBJ1-2; 8 bases fit TRBD1. Sequencing was performed on CD4+ T cells from blood, cultured in vitro. The CDR3 DNA follows: TGTGCCAGTAGGGCCGACGGGACAGGAGACTATGGCTACACCTTC. It codes for CASRADGTGDYGYTF.